Given below is one TCR beta chain in context. What it binds is unknown. The entry originates in a study of T cell responses to AZD1222 COVID-19 vaccine. Study results and limitations: Spike-spanning, vaccine-associated CD4 TCRs were dominant at 160-218 and 743-854.

The assay was immunoSEQ multiplex PCR, and TCRdb's table has in-frame clones only and misses some. The sample lists approximately 150,000 clones, roughly nine tenths occurring once. CDR3 length: 13 residues. V was shortened by 2 bases and J by 8 bases, with 12 bases between the two germline ends. CDR1 and CDR2 (germline): LGHDT, YNNKEL (reference sequence). This TCR was recovered from an adult in good health. This chain joins TRBV3-1 (or the pseudogene TRBV3-2) and TRBJ1-2, with D unresolved. Specimen: peripheral blood, collected on day 0 of AZD1222 vaccination. The CDR3 sequence is CASSQFRHAGYTF. CDR3 coding DNA: TGTGCCAGCAGCCAATTTCGACACGCGGGCTACACCTTC.